This T cell receptor (beta chain) came from a study of T-cell memory formation after mild COVID-19. The CDR3 runs to 15 residues. The V gene's germline CDR1 is SGHTA and CDR2 FQGTGA. Between the trimmed V and J ends, which lost 2 bases and 3 bases, there was a span of 10 bases. Concerning this clonotype: Its cognate antigen is unknown.

The 5'RACE method, run with constant-segment primers, produced TCR alpha and TCR beta cDNA libraries (carrying sample barcodes and UMIs). TCRdb re-analysed the 5' RACE reads in MiXCR, keeping a single row per CDR3 protein. This table has roughly 560,000 distinct CDR3 sequences, roughly 20% appearing once. Study-level points and caveats: Some clones that responded turned up in pre-infection memory, which suggests that cross-reactive memory joined in. Among CD4+ contracting clones, most were CM and EM, and CD8+ ones EMRA.

The receptor was derived from an adult woman who had mild COVID-19 (a few samples of this study predate the infection). Cell type and time point are not known. Material for sequencing was PBMCs or a T cell subset sorted from them (not recorded which). J is TRBJ2-2 and V is TRBV7-3; perhaps TRBD1 as D (5 bases). This CDR3 is CASSLVRRDTGELFF. CDR3 coding DNA: TGTGCCAGCAGCTTAGTCCGCAGGGACACCGGGGAGCTGTTTTTT.